A selection of T cell receptor beta chains follows, all from one sample in a study of blood T cell repertoires in COVID-19. Libraries were prepared by immunoSEQ multiplex PCR; TCRdb keeps only in-frame clonotypes and omits some of them. The table records around 310,000 clones, around 89% of them present only once. The sample taken for sequencing was peripheral blood. The receptors stem from a woman in her forties or fifties with active or convalescent COVID-19. The CDR3 runs from the conserved cysteine through the conserved F or W. A D gene is named only where the DNA matches it firmly. Rows may omit the clone size; those that give it use once, few, many or a size class.

>TRBV2|TRBD2|NA|TRBJ2-1
CASRLRLAHNEQFF
TGTGCCAGCAGGTTACGACTAGCCCACAATGAGCAGTTCTTC
>TRBV5-1|NA|NA|TRBJ2-7
CASSLPADEQYF
TGCGCCAGCAGCTTACCCGCGGACGAGCAGTACTTC
>TRBV12-5|NA|NA|TRBJ1-2
CASGLVYPSRSNYGYTF
TGTGCTAGTGGTTTGGTCTATCCTTCACGGTCTAACTATGGCTACACCTTC
>TRBV18|TRBD1|NA|TRBJ2-3
CASSPSLQGATQYF
TGTGCCAGCTCACCATCCCTACAGGGGGCTACGCAGTATTTT
>TRBV3-1/TRBV3-2|NA|NA|TRBJ2-3
CASRGSVQGYGETQYF
TGTGCCAGCAGAGGGTCGGTACAGGGCTACGGGGAGACGCAGTATTTT
>TRBV3-1/TRBV3-2|NA|few|TRBJ2-7
CASSHRQGGQYF
TGTGCCAGCAGCCACAGACAGGGAGGGCAGTACTTC
>TRBV5-1|TRBD1|once|TRBJ2-1
CASSPGRTGTSNEQFF
TGCGCCAGCAGCCCAGGTCGGACAGGGACATCCAATGAGCAGTTCTTC
>TRBV19|NA|once|TRBJ1-2
CASSIQGGGYTF
TGTGCCAGTAGTATACAGGGTGGTGGCTACACCTTC
>TRBV7-6|NA|NA|TRBJ2-7
CASSLSGSLYYEQYF
TGTGCCAGCAGCTTATCGGGGAGTCTCTACTACGAGCAGTACTTC
>TRBV28|NA|NA|TRBJ1-4
CASSLKISTNEKLFF
TGTGCCAGCAGTCTAAAGATTTCAACTAATGAAAAACTGTTTTTT
>TRBV28|NA|NA|TRBJ1-4
CASSGVKRANEKLFF
TGTGCCAGCAGTGGTGTTAAACGAGCTAATGAAAAACTGTTTTTT
>TRBV10-3|NA|NA|TRBJ1-4
CAISQDSSNEKLFF
TGTGCCATCTCGCAGGACAGCAGTAATGAAAAACTGTTTTTT
>TRBV6-2/TRBV6-3|NA|NA|TRBJ2-7
CASSRRTGYGGEQYF
TGTGCCAGCAGCCGAAGGACCGGATATGGGGGGGAGCAGTACTTC
>TRBV4-1|TRBD1|NA|TRBJ1-2
CASSRGTVYGYTF
TGCGCCAGCAGCCGGGGGACAGTCTATGGCTACACCTTC
>TRBV6-5|NA|NA|TRBJ2-1
CASRRQVRSYNEQFF
TGTGCCAGCAGGCGACAGGTTCGCTCCTACAATGAGCAGTTCTTC
>TRBV6-1|TRBD1|NA|TRBJ1-3
CASSGVARGTGNTIYF
TGTGCCAGCAGTGGGGTGGCCAGGGGGACTGGAAACACCATATATTTT
>TRBV3-1/TRBV3-2|NA|NA|TRBJ1-1
CASSLRLSTEAFF
TGTGCCAGCAGCCTCCGATTGAGCACTGAAGCTTTCTTT
>TRBV30|NA|NA|TRBJ1-4
CAGDQAGGEKLFF
TGTGCCGGGGACCAGGCGGGCGGGGAAAAACTGTTTTTT
>TRBV19|NA|NA|TRBJ2-7
CASSTGYEQYF
TGTGCCAGTAGTACAGGCTACGAGCAGTACTTC
>TRBV19|NA|NA|TRBJ1-2
CASSILPLIYGYTF
TGTGCCAGTAGTATCCTCCCGCTAATCTATGGCTACACCTTC
>TRBV6-6|TRBD2|NA|TRBJ2-5
CASSPGLAGGPRETQYF
TGTGCCAGCAGTCCGGGACTAGCGGGGGGGCCGCGGGAGACCCAGTACTTC
>TRBV6-6|TRBD2|NA|TRBJ2-5
CASSRRARSGTSGANDQETQYF
TGTGCCAGCAGTCGCAGAGCGCGGAGCGGGACTAGCGGAGCAAACGATCAAGAGACCCAGTACTTC